The following is a T cell receptor beta chain sequence with its context. Profiling relied on immunoSEQ multiplex PCR, and the TCRdb table lists in-frame clones only, not all of them. The sample has under 95,000 clones; about 88% are singletons. The data stem from a study of blood T cell repertoires in COVID-19. At the level of the study: Some COVID-19 samples were acute and others convalescent; all came from the United States, Italy and Spain. Sources were T cells, B-cell-depleted T cells, or PBMCs; the material itself was cDNA or gDNA.

This CDR3 is 16 amino acids long. J was trimmed by 6 bases and V by 5 bases; bases with no gene match: 16. In germline, CDR1 is SGHTA, CDR2 FQGNSA. The sequence was obtained from a man aged 40-55 years with acute or convalescent COVID-19. V and J are TRBV7-2 and TRBJ2-7, with TRBD2 matching over 7 bases. Sequencing was carried out using peripheral blood. CDR3 sequence reads: CASSTKAGVPSGEQYF. The DNA for the CDR3 is TGTGCCAGCAGCACTAAGGCGGGGGTGCCCTCCGGCGAGCAGTACTTC.